This TCR beta chain derives from a study of T cells after posttransplantation cyclophosphamide. Study-wide results and caveats: TRB clonality was highly associated with recipient CMV seropositivity and reactivation.

Sequencing was performed with immunoSEQ multiplex PCR; in TCRdb, only in-frame clones are kept and a portion is missing. The sample has 15,000 to 20,000 clones; 77% are singletons. In the case of this clone: Its antigen is currently unknown.

Germline V gene sequence: CDR1 WNHNN, CDR2 SYGVQD (reference sequence). The CDR3 has 14 residues. With 3 bases removed from V and 1 base from J, the gap between germline ends came to 10 bases. Cyclophosphamide on days +3 and +4 followed busulfan-fludarabine conditioning and a marrow graft. The origin of this receptor is a female patient between 40 and 50 years old who received an allogeneic stem cell transplant from a related donor, was CMV-positive, and had no GVHD. Some T cells may be the graft donor's. The J gene is TRBJ2-7, the V gene TRBV10-1; the D gene is possibly TRBD1 (6 bases). The sample was CD8+ T cells sorted from PBMCs, taken 1903 days after a stem cell transplant with posttransplant cyclophosphamide. The CDR3 loop reads CASSEGQNSYEQYF. The CDR3 DNA follows: TGCGCCAGCAGTGAAGGACAGAATTCCTACGAGCAGTACTTC.